A selection of T cell receptor beta chains follows, all from one sample in a study of beta chain features in type 1 diabetes. The data were produced by immunoSEQ multiplex PCR, yet TCRdb's version contains in-frame clones alone and is incomplete. The sample holds about 250,000 clones; approximately 14% are singletons and the top ten take more than 0.02%. The specimen was naive CD4+ T cells from blood. These receptors were collected from a woman between 35 and 50 years old in good health. Both conserved end residues are part of each CDR3. The D gene is left open where the match is weak. Some rows mark clone size as missing; the rest say once, few, many or name a class of expanded clone.

J gene: TRBJ2-7
V gene: TRBV7-2
clone size: -
D gene: -
CDR3 DNA: TGTGCCAGCAGCTTAGCGCTGTTACCGGGGGAGCAGTACTTC
CDR3 protein: CASSLALLPGEQYF

J gene: TRBJ2-1
V gene: TRBV6-5
clone size: -
D gene: TRBD1
CDR3 DNA: TGTGCCAGCAGCAGAACAGGGGGCAGCTACAATGAGCAGTTCTTC
CDR3 protein: CASSRTGGSYNEQFF

J gene: TRBJ2-3
V gene: TRBV5-4
clone size: -
D gene: TRBD2
CDR3 DNA: TGTGCCAGCAGCTTGCGACTAGCGGGGCCAAGCACAGATACGCAGTATTTT
CDR3 protein: CASSLRLAGPSTDTQYF

J gene: TRBJ1-5
V gene: TRBV7-9
clone size: -
D gene: TRBD1
CDR3 DNA: TGTGCCAGCAGCCAGCGGACAGGGGGCATCAATCAGCCCCAGCATTTT
CDR3 protein: CASSQRTGGINQPQHF

J gene: TRBJ1-1
V gene: TRBV19
clone size: few
D gene: -
CDR3 DNA: TGTGCCAGTAGTATAGGTTGGACTCTATCGGACACTGAAGCTTTCTTT
CDR3 protein: CASSIGWTLSDTEAFF

J gene: TRBJ2-7
V gene: TRBV29-1
clone size: few
D gene: -
CDR3 DNA: TGCAGCGTTGTGGCAGGGGCGGCATACGAGCAGTACTTC
CDR3 protein: CSVVAGAAYEQYF

J gene: TRBJ2-1
V gene: TRBV1
clone size: few
D gene: -
CDR3 DNA: TGCACCAGCAGCCAAGATCGTGGCAGACTCTTGGCGGGGCTTAAGGATGGTGAGCAGTTCTTC
CDR3 protein: CTSSQDRGRLLAGLKDGEQFF

J gene: TRBJ1-2
V gene: TRBV5-6
clone size: -
D gene: TRBD1
CDR3 DNA: TGTGCCAGCAGCTTGACAGGGGGCACAAGTGGCTACACCTTC
CDR3 protein: CASSLTGGTSGYTF

J gene: TRBJ2-7
V gene: TRBV6-5
clone size: -
D gene: TRBD1
CDR3 DNA: TGTGCCAGCAGTCCAGGGGGCCAGGGCTACGAGCAGTACTTC
CDR3 protein: CASSPGGQGYEQYF

J gene: TRBJ2-5
V gene: TRBV19
clone size: few
D gene: TRBD2
CDR3 DNA: TGTGCCAGTAGTATGGCCAGCGGGGGGTTCCAAGAGACCCAGTACTTC
CDR3 protein: CASSMASGGFQETQYF

J gene: TRBJ2-1
V gene: TRBV6-5
clone size: -
D gene: TRBD2
CDR3 DNA: TGTGCCAGCAGTTCCCTCGTAGCGGGGGTTAATGAGCAGTTCTTC
CDR3 protein: CASSSLVAGVNEQFF

J gene: TRBJ2-7
V gene: TRBV2
clone size: -
D gene: TRBD2
CDR3 DNA: TGTGCCAGCAGGGCGGGGGTGGCCTACGAGCAGTACTTC
CDR3 protein: CASRAGVAYEQYF

J gene: TRBJ2-5
V gene: TRBV9
clone size: few
D gene: -
CDR3 DNA: TGTGCCAGCAGCCCTCGGGACAAACAAGAGACCCAGTACTTC
CDR3 protein: CASSPRDKQETQYF

J gene: TRBJ2-3
V gene: TRBV7-9
clone size: -
D gene: -
CDR3 DNA: TGTGCCAGCAGCTTAGGGCTAGGCGACACAGATACGCAGTATTTT
CDR3 protein: CASSLGLGDTDTQYF

J gene: TRBJ1-6
V gene: TRBV6-5
clone size: few
D gene: -
CDR3 DNA: TGTGCCAGCAGTTACTCTCGAGGGCCTTCACCCCTCCACTTT
CDR3 protein: CASSYSRGPSPLHF

J gene: TRBJ1-2
V gene: TRBV5-4
clone size: -
D gene: -
CDR3 DNA: TGTGCCAGCAGCTTCCCCGGGTCACAATACGGTGGCTACACCTTC
CDR3 protein: CASSFPGSQYGGYTF

J gene: TRBJ1-2
V gene: TRBV11-2
clone size: -
D gene: TRBD1
CDR3 DNA: TGTGCCAGCAGCTTGGACAGGGCTCAGGGCTACACCTTC
CDR3 protein: CASSLDRAQGYTF

J gene: TRBJ2-7
V gene: TRBV11-2
clone size: -
D gene: TRBD2
CDR3 DNA: TGTGCCAGCAGCTCCCGAACTAGCGGAAAGTGGGAGCAGTACTTC
CDR3 protein: CASSSRTSGKWEQYF

J gene: TRBJ2-7
V gene: TRBV7-2
clone size: few
D gene: -
CDR3 DNA: TGTGCCAGCAGCTTAGGGCAGTTAATCTACGAGCAGTACTTC
CDR3 protein: CASSLGQLIYEQYF

J gene: TRBJ1-5
V gene: TRBV6-6
clone size: few
D gene: -
CDR3 DNA: TGTGCCAGCAGTTACCTACAGTATAGCAATCAGCCCCAGCATTTT
CDR3 protein: CASSYLQYSNQPQHF

J gene: TRBJ2-7
V gene: TRBV21-1
clone size: -
D gene: -
CDR3 DNA: TGTGCCAGCAGCGGACGGACAGGAACCTACGAGCAGTACTTC
CDR3 protein: CASSGRTGTYEQYF

J gene: TRBJ2-5
V gene: TRBV5-1
clone size: -
D gene: -
CDR3 DNA: TGCGCCAGCAGCTTGGCGGTAGGGGCTGGGGTGACCCAGTACTTC
CDR3 protein: CASSLAVGAGVTQYF

J gene: TRBJ2-3
V gene: TRBV11-2
clone size: -
D gene: -
CDR3 DNA: TGTGCCAGCAGCCCCACCAGGTCCCGCACAGATACGCAGTATTTT
CDR3 protein: CASSPTRSRTDTQYF

J gene: TRBJ2-7
V gene: TRBV19
clone size: -
D gene: -
CDR3 DNA: TGTGCCACTAGTGGTCTCGGCTACGAGCAGTACTTC
CDR3 protein: CATSGLGYEQYF

J gene: TRBJ2-2
V gene: TRBV11-2
clone size: few
D gene: -
CDR3 DNA: TGTGCCAGCAGCTTAAGGGCCGGGAACAGGAACACCGGGGAGCTGTTTTTT
CDR3 protein: CASSLRAGNRNTGELFF

J gene: TRBJ2-3
V gene: TRBV18
clone size: -
D gene: TRBD1
CDR3 DNA: TGTGCCAGCTCACCGGGACAGGGGCCCCCGTATACGCAGTATTTT
CDR3 protein: CASSPGQGPPYTQYF

J gene: TRBJ2-2
V gene: TRBV9
clone size: -
D gene: TRBD1
CDR3 DNA: TGTGCCAGCAGCCGTTCTGGACAGGGCGCGGCCGGGGAGCTGTTTTTT
CDR3 protein: CASSRSGQGAAGELFF

J gene: TRBJ2-2
V gene: TRBV9
clone size: -
D gene: -
CDR3 DNA: TGTGCCAGCAGCGTCCTTATCCAAGCTGGGACTCGAGGGAACACCGGGGAGCTGTTTTTT
CDR3 protein: CASSVLIQAGTRGNTGELFF

J gene: TRBJ2-5
V gene: TRBV15
clone size: few
D gene: -
CDR3 DNA: TGTGCCACCAGCCCACGACTAGGGAAGGAGACCCAGTACTTC
CDR3 protein: CATSPRLGKETQYF

J gene: TRBJ1-2
V gene: TRBV29-1
clone size: few
D gene: TRBD1
CDR3 DNA: TGCAGCGCCAAGCAACAGGGGAACTATGGCTACACCTTC
CDR3 protein: CSAKQQGNYGYTF

J gene: TRBJ2-7
V gene: TRBV4-1
clone size: -
D gene: TRBD1
CDR3 DNA: TGCGCCAGCAGCCAAGACCCCGGACAGGGTTACGAGCAGTACTTC
CDR3 protein: CASSQDPGQGYEQYF

J gene: TRBJ1-5
V gene: TRBV7-9
clone size: -
D gene: -
CDR3 DNA: TGTGCCAGCAGCTCCTCCGCGGGTTTCCAGCCCCAGCATTTT
CDR3 protein: CASSSSAGFQPQHF

J gene: TRBJ2-5
V gene: TRBV12-2
clone size: -
D gene: -
CDR3 DNA: TGTGCAATGCGGGGGGGAGAGACCCAGTACTTC
CDR3 protein: CAMRGGETQYF

J gene: TRBJ2-1
V gene: TRBV11-2
clone size: once
D gene: -
CDR3 DNA: TGTGCCAGCAGCGAGGCGGGGGCATTGGGCAATGAGCAGTTCTTC
CDR3 protein: CASSEAGALGNEQFF

J gene: TRBJ2-7
V gene: TRBV6-6
clone size: -
D gene: TRBD1
CDR3 DNA: TGTGCCAGCAGTGCACCTGGACAGGGGGAGTACGAGCAGTACTTC
CDR3 protein: CASSAPGQGEYEQYF

J gene: TRBJ2-5
V gene: TRBV28
clone size: few
D gene: TRBD1
CDR3 DNA: TGTGCCAGCTCCGCGGGACAGGGGCCAGAGACCCAGTACTTC
CDR3 protein: CASSAGQGPETQYF

J gene: TRBJ2-5
V gene: TRBV18
clone size: -
D gene: TRBD2
CDR3 DNA: TGTGCCAGCTCACCACCGGGACTAGAGCAAGAGACCCAGTACTTC
CDR3 protein: CASSPPGLEQETQYF

J gene: TRBJ1-1
V gene: TRBV5-4
clone size: few
D gene: -
CDR3 DNA: TGTGCCAGCAGCCCGGGAGGGAACACTGAAGCTTTCTTT
CDR3 protein: CASSPGGNTEAFF

J gene: TRBJ1-5
V gene: TRBV10-2
clone size: -
D gene: TRBD1
CDR3 DNA: TGCGCCAGCAGTGTCCCTCCCGGGACAGGGAGCAATCAGCCCCAGCATTTT
CDR3 protein: CASSVPPGTGSNQPQHF

J gene: TRBJ2-5
V gene: TRBV5-1
clone size: -
D gene: -
CDR3 DNA: TGCGCCAGCAGCCTCCCAGGGACCCAGTACTTC
CDR3 protein: CASSLPGTQYF

J gene: TRBJ1-5
V gene: TRBV7-9
clone size: -
D gene: TRBD1
CDR3 DNA: TGTGCCAGCAGCTCTGGGACAGGCCCCAATCAGCCCCAGCATTTT
CDR3 protein: CASSSGTGPNQPQHF

J gene: TRBJ1-4
V gene: TRBV7-2
clone size: few
D gene: TRBD1
CDR3 DNA: TGTGCCAGCAGCTTAGGACAGGGCGGATTGTTGGAAAAACTGTTTTTT
CDR3 protein: CASSLGQGGLLEKLFF

J gene: TRBJ2-7
V gene: TRBV5-3
clone size: -
D gene: -
CDR3 DNA: TGTGCCAGAAGCGAGGGCACCTACGAGCAGTACTTC
CDR3 protein: CARSEGTYEQYF

J gene: TRBJ1-2
V gene: TRBV27
clone size: -
D gene: -
CDR3 DNA: TGTGCCAGCAGTTTAGAGGGAGCGGGGGGCTACACCTTC
CDR3 protein: CASSLEGAGGYTF

J gene: TRBJ2-5
V gene: TRBV21-1
clone size: -
D gene: -
CDR3 DNA: TGTGCCAGCAGAAACAGAAGAGAGAGGACTCCCGGGGAGACCCAGTACTTC
CDR3 protein: CASRNRRERTPGETQYF

J gene: TRBJ2-5
V gene: TRBV9
clone size: few
D gene: TRBD2
CDR3 DNA: TGTGCCAGCAGCGTAGACCCGCCAGCGGGGTTAGAAGAGACCCAGTACTTC
CDR3 protein: CASSVDPPAGLEETQYF

J gene: TRBJ2-5
V gene: TRBV5-1
clone size: few
D gene: -
CDR3 DNA: TGCGCCAGCAGCTTGAATGCAGGTCAAGAGACCCAGTACTTC
CDR3 protein: CASSLNAGQETQYF

J gene: TRBJ2-5
V gene: TRBV5-1
clone size: -
D gene: -
CDR3 DNA: TGCGCCAGCAGCCTGGACCAAGGGGGAGTCCAAGAGACCCAGTACTTC
CDR3 protein: CASSLDQGGVQETQYF

J gene: TRBJ1-2
V gene: TRBV19
clone size: -
D gene: -
CDR3 DNA: TGTGCCAGCAGGGAGACCGGGACTCACTATGGCTACACCTTC
CDR3 protein: CASRETGTHYGYTF

J gene: TRBJ2-3
V gene: TRBV7-2
clone size: -
D gene: TRBD2
CDR3 DNA: TGTGCCAGCAGGGAAGGGCCTAGCGGGGGGGGAGGTACGCAGTATTTT
CDR3 protein: CASREGPSGGGGTQYF

J gene: TRBJ1-4
V gene: TRBV5-4
clone size: once
D gene: -
CDR3 DNA: TGTGCCAGCAGCTTGGAGGGGTTCGGCGAAAAACTGTTTTTT
CDR3 protein: CASSLEGFGEKLFF

J gene: TRBJ2-5
V gene: TRBV12-5
clone size: few
D gene: TRBD1
CDR3 DNA: TGTGCTAGTGGCACAGACAGGGAGGAGACCCAGTACTTC
CDR3 protein: CASGTDREETQYF

J gene: TRBJ2-1
V gene: TRBV5-1
clone size: few
D gene: -
CDR3 DNA: TGCGCCAGCAGCTTGGGCCTTGCGTCCAATGAGCAGTTCTTC
CDR3 protein: CASSLGLASNEQFF

J gene: TRBJ1-2
V gene: TRBV10-3
clone size: -
D gene: -
CDR3 DNA: TGTGCCATCAGTGAGCCCTATGTAGTCGATGGCTACACCTTC
CDR3 protein: CAISEPYVVDGYTF

J gene: TRBJ1-2
V gene: TRBV18
clone size: -
D gene: TRBD1
CDR3 DNA: TGTGCCAGCTCACCACCAGACAGGGAGAATTGGTCGGGCTACACCTTC
CDR3 protein: CASSPPDRENWSGYTF

J gene: TRBJ2-5
V gene: TRBV19
clone size: few
D gene: -
CDR3 DNA: TGTGCCAGTAGTATAGTGCGCGGGAAAGAGACCCAGTACTTC
CDR3 protein: CASSIVRGKETQYF

J gene: TRBJ2-3
V gene: TRBV4-1
clone size: -
D gene: TRBD2
CDR3 DNA: TGCGCCAGCAGCCAAGATCGACTAGCGGGGAGCACAGATACGCAGTATTTT
CDR3 protein: CASSQDRLAGSTDTQYF

J gene: TRBJ2-3
V gene: TRBV1
clone size: few
D gene: -
CDR3 DNA: TGCACCAGCCGCCGAGACTCAGATACGCAGTATTTT
CDR3 protein: CTSRRDSDTQYF

J gene: TRBJ2-7
V gene: TRBV25-1
clone size: -
D gene: -
CDR3 DNA: TGTGCCAGCAGTGTCGTTGGCGGGTACGAGCAGTACTTC
CDR3 protein: CASSVVGGYEQYF

J gene: TRBJ2-5
V gene: TRBV18
clone size: -
D gene: TRBD2
CDR3 DNA: TGTGCCAGCTCACCGACCGGGACTAGCGGGGGAGAGACCCAGTACTTC
CDR3 protein: CASSPTGTSGGETQYF